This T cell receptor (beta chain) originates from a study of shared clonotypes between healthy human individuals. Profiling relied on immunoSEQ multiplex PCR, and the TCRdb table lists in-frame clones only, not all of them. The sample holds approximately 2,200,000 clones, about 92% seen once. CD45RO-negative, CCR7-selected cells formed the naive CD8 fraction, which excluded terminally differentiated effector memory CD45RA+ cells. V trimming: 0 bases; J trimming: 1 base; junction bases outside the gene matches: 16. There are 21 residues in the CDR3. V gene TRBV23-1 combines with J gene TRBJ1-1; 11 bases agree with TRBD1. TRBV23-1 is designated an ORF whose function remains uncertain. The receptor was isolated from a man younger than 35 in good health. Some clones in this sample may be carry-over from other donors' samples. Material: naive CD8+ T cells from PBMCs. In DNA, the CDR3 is TGCGCCAGCAGTCAATCTCCCGGGACAGGGGGTGGGAGGTACGAGAACACTGAAGCTTTCTTT. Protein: CASSQSPGTGGGRYENTEAFF.